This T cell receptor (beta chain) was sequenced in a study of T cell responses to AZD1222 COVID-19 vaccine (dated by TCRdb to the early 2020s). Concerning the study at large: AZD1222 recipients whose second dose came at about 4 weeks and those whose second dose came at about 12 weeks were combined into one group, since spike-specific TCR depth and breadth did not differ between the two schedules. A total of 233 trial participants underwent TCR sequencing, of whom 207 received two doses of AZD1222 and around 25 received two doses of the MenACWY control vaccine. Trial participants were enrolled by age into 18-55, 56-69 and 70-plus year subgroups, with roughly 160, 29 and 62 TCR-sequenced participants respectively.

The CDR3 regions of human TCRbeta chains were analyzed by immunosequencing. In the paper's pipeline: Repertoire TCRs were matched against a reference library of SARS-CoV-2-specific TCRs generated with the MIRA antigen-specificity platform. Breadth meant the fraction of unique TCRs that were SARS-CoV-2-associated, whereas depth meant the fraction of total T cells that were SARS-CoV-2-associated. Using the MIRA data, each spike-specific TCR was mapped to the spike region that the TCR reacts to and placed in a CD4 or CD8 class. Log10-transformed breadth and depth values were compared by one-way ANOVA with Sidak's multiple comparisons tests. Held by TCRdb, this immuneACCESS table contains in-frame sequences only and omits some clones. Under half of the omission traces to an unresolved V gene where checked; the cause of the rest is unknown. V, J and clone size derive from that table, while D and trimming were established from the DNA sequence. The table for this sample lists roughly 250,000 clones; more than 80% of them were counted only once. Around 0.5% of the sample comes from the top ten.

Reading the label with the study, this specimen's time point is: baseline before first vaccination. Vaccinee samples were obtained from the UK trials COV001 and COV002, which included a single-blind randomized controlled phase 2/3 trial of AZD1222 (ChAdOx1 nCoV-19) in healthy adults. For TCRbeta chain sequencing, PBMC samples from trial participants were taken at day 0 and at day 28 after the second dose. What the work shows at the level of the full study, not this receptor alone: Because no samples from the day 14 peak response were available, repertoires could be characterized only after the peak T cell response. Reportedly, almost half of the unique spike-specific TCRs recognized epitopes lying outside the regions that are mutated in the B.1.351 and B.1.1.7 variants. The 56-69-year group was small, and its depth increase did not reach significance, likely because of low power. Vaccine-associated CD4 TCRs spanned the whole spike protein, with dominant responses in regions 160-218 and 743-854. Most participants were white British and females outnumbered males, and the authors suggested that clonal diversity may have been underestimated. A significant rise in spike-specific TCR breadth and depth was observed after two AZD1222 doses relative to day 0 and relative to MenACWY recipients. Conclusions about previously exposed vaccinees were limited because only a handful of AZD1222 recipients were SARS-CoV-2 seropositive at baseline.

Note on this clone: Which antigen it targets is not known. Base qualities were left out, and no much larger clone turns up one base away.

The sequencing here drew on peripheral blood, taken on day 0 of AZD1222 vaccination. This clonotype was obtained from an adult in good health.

The DNA sequence reads TGTGCCAGCAGCCAAGAGGACAGGAATGAAGCTTTCTTT. It is translated as CASSQEDRNEAFF. The rearranged segments are TRBV4-2 and TRBJ1-1; 7 middle bases align to TRBD1. The CDR1 and CDR2 encoded by the germline V gene are LGHNA and YNFKEQ. At the junction V is shortened by 0 bases and J by 7 bases; bases outside the gene matches: 2. The CDR3 goes from the cysteine to the phenylalanine over 13 residues. The CDR3 DNA has 39 bases and is translated from base 1.